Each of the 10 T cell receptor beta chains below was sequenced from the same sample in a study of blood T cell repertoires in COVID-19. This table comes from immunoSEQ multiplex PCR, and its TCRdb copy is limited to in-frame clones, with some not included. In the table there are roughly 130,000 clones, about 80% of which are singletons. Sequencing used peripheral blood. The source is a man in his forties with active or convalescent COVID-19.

In DNA form, the CDR3 reads TGTGCCAGCAGCGTAGACAGGGGTACAGATACGCAGTATTTT. This encodes CASSVDRGTDTQYF. This chain joins TRBV5-4 and TRBJ2-3, with TRBD1 matching 8 bases. The CDR3 is 14 amino acids. In germline, CDR1 is SGHNT, CDR2 YYREEE (reference sequence). J was trimmed by 3 bases and V by 4 bases; bases with no gene match: 4.

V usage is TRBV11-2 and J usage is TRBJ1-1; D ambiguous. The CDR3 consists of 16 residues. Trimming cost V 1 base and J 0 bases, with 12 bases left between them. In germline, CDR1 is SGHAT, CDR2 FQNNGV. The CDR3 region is CASSLASGSLNTEAFF. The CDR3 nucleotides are TGTGCCAGCAGCTTAGCCTCCGGGTCCTTGAACACTGAAGCTTTCTTT.

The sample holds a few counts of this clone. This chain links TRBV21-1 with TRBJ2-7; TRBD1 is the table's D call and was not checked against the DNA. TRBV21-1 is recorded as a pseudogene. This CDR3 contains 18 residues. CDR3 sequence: CASSNGSTSDRGDYEQYF. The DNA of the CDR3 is TGTGCCAGCAGCAACGGGAGCACTTCGGACAGGGGCGATTACGAGCAGTACTTC.

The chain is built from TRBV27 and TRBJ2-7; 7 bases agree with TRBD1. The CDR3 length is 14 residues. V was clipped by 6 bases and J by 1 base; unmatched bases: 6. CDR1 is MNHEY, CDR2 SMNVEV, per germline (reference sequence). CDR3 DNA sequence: TGTGCCAGCAGGACGACAGGGAATTCCTACGAGCAGTACTTC. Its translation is CASRTTGNSYEQYF.

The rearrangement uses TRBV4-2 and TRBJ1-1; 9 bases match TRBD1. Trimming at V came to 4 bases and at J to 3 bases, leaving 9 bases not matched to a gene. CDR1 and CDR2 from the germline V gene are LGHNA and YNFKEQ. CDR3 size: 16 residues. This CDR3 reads CASSPAGQGFDTEAFF. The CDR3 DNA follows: TGTGCCAGCAGCCCCGCGGGACAGGGATTTGACACTGAAGCTTTCTTT.

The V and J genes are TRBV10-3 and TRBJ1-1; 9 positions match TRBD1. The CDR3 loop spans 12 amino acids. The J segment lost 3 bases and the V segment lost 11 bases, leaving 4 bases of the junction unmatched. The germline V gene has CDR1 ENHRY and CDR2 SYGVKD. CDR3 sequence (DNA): TGTGCCGCAAGACAGGGGGACACTGAAGCTTTCTTT. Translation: CAARQGDTEAFF.

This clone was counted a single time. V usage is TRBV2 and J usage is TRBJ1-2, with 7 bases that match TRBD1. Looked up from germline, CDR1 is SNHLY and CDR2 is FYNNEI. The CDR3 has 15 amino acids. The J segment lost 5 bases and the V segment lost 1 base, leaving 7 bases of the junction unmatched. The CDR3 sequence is CASSEGPGGMYGYTF. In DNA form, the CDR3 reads TGTGCCAGCAGTGAAGGCCCAGGGGGAATGTATGGCTACACCTTC.

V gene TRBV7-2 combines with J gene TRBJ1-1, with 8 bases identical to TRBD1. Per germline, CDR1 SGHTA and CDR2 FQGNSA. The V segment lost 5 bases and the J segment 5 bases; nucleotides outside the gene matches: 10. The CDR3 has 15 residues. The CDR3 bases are TGTGCCAGCAGCCTTCGACAGGGGAGGAATACTGAAGCTTTCTTT. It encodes CASSLRQGRNTEAFF.

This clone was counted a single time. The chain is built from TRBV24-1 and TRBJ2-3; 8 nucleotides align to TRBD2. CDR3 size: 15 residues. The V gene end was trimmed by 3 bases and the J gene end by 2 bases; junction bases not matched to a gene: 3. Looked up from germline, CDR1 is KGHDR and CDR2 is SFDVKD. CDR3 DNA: TGTGCCACCAGTGATCCGGGGGGGATCACAGATACGCAGTATTTT. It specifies CATSDPGGITDTQYF.

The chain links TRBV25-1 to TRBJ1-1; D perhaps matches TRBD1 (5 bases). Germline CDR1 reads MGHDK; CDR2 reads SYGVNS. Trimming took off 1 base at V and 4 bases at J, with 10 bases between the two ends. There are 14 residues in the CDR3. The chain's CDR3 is CASSESLGGTEAFF. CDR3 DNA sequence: TGTGCCAGCAGTGAATCATTGGGGGGCACTGAAGCTTTCTTT.